The table lists the clone carrying this TCR beta chain with a count of one. The antigen is unknown. The data originate from a study of cytomegalovirus exposure and HLA in healthy donors. Across the whole study: A prior study identified just under 120 million unique TCR beta sequences from 200 million or so T cells. Whole-study results and caveats: It was reported that the classifier diagnosed cytomegalovirus status with high specificity and sensitivity in both the original and validation cohorts. It was reported that TCR beta sequences correctly inferred the HLA-A and HLA-B alleles for most subjects. In a later analysis, around 18,000 TCR beta sequences were associated with HLA alleles at 0.05 false discovery rate.

PCR used 60 Vbeta primers and 13 Jbeta primers. Generated by immunoSEQ multiplex PCR, the TCRdb table keeps only in-frame clones and is missing some. In the table there are more than 85,000 clones, around 75% of which are singletons. Sequenced sample: PBMCs. This receptor was identified in a male donor in good health and CMV-seropositive.

Here the CDR3 reads CASSHIDVGDYYEQYF. In nucleotides, the CDR3 is TGTGCCAGCAGCCACATTGACGTCGGGGACTACTACGAGCAGTACTTC. This rearrangement joins TRBV7-2 to TRBJ2-7; 7 nucleotides align to TRBD2. The germline gives CDR1 SGHTA, CDR2 FQGNSA. With 5 bases clipped from V and 3 bases from J, the junction kept 13 bases outside the gene matches. This CDR3 has 16 residues.